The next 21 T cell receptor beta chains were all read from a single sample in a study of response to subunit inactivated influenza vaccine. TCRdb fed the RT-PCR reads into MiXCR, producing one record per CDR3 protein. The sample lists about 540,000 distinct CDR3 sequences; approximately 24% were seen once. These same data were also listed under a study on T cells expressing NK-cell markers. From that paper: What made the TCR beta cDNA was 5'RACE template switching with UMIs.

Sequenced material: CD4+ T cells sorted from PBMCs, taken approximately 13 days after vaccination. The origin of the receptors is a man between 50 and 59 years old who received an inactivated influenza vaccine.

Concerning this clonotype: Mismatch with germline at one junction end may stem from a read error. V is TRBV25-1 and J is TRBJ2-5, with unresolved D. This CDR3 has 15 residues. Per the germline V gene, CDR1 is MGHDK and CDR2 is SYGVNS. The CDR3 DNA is TGTGACAGCAGTGACTTGGGTCAATTTCAAGAGACCCAGTACTTC. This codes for CDSSDLGQFQETQYF.

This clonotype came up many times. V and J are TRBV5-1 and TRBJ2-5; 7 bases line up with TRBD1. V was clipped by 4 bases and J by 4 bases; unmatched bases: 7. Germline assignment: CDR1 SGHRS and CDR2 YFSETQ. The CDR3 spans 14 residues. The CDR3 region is CASSKDRAGETQYF. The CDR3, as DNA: TGCGCCAGCAGCAAAGACAGGGCTGGAGAGACCCAGTACTTC.

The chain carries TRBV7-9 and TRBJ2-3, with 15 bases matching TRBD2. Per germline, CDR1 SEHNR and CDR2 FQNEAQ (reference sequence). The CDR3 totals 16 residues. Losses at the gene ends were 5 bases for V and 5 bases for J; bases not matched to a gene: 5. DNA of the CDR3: TGTGCCAGCAGCCGTGGGACTAGCGGGGGGAGAGATACGCAGTATTTT. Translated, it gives CASSRGTSGGRDTQYF.

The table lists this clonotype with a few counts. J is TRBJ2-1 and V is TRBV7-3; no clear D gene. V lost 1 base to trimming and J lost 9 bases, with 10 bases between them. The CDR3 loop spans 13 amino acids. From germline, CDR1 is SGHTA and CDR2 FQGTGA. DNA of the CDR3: TGTGCCAGCAGCTTAATAGTATCGGGTGAGCAGTTCTTC. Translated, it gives CASSLIVSGEQFF.

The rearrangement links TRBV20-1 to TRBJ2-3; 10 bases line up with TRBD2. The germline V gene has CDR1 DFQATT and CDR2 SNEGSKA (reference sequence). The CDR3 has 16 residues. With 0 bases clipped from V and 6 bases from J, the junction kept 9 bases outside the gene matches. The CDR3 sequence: CSARDRVLAGADTQYF. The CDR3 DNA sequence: TGCAGTGCTAGAGATCGTGTGCTAGCGGGGGCGGATACGCAGTATTTT.

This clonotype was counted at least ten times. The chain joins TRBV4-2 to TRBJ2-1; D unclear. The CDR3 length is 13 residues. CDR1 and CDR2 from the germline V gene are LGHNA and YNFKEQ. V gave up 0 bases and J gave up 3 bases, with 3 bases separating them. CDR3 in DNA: TGTGCCAGCAGCCAAGAGGACTACAATGAGCAGTTCTTC. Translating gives CASSQEDYNEQFF.

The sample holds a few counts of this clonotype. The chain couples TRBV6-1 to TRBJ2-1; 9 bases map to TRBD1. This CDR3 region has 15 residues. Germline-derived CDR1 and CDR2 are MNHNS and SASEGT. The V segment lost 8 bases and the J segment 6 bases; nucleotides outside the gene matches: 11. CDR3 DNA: TGTGCCAGCGGCCCGGACAGGGGAGTGTTCAATGAGCAGTTCTTC. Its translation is CASGPDRGVFNEQFF.

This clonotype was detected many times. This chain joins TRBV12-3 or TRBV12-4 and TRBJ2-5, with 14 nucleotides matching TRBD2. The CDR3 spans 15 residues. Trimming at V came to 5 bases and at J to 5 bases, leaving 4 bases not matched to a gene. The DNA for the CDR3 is TGTGCCAGCAGTGGACTAGCGGGAGGATTGGAGACCCAGTACTTC. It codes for CASSGLAGGLETQYF.

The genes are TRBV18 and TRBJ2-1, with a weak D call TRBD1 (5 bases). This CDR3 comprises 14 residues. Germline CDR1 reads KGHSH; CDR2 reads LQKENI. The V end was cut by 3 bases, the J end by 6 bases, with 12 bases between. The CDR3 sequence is CASSPFQGSNEQFF. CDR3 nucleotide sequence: TGTGCCAGCTCACCTTTCCAGGGAAGCAATGAGCAGTTCTTC.

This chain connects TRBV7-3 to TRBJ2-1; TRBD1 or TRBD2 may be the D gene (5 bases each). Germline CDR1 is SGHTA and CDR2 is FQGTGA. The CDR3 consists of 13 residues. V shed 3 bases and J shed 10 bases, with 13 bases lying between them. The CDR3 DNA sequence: TGTGCCAGCAGCTTTCAGAACCGGGGCGAGCAGTTCTTC. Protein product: CASSFQNRGEQFF.

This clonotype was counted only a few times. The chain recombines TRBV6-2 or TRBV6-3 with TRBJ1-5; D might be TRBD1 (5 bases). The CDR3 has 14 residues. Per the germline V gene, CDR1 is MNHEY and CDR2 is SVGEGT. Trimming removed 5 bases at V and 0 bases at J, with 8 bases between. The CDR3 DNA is TGTGCCAGCAGTCCCAGGGCTAGCAATCAGCCCCAGCATTTT. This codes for CASSPRASNQPQHF.

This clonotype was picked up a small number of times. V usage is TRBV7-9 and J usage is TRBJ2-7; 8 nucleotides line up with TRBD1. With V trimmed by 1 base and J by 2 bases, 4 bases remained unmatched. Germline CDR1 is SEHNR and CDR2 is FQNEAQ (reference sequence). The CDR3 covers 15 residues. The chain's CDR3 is CASSLEQGVPYEQYF. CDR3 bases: TGTGCCAGCAGCTTAGAACAGGGGGTCCCCTACGAGCAGTACTTC.

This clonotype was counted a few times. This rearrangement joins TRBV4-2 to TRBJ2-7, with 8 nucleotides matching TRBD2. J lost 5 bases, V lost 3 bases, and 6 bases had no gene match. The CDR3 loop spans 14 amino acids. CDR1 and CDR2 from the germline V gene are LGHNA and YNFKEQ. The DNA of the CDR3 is TGTGCCAGCAGCCAGATAAGCGGGAGTCACGAGCAGTACTTC. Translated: CASSQISGSHEQYF.

CDR3 bases: TGTGCCAGCAGTTTTGGGGGCGAGGGCACAGATACGCAGTATTTT. Translated, it gives CASSFGGEGTDTQYF. The V and J genes are TRBV28 and TRBJ2-3; D may be TRBD1 (6 bases). The V gene's germline CDR1 is MDHEN and CDR2 SYDVKM. The CDR3 runs 15 residues. V shed 3 bases and J shed 1 base, with 11 bases lying between them.

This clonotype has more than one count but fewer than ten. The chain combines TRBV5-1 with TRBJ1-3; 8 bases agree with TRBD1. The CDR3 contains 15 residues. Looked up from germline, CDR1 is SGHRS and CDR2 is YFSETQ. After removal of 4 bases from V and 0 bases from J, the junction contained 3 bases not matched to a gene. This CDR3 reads CASSEGQASGNTIYF. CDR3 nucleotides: TGCGCCAGCAGCGAGGGACAGGCCTCTGGAAACACCATATATTTT. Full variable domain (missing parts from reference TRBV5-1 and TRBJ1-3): KAGVTQTPRYLIKTRGQQVTLSCSPISGHRSVSWYQQTPGQGLQFLFEYFSETQRNKGNFPGRFSGRQFSNSRSEMNVSTLELGDSALYLCASSEGQASGNTIYFGEGSWLTVV.

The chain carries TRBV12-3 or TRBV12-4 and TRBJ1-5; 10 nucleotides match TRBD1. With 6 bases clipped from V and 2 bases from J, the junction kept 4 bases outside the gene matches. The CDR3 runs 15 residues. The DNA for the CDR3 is TGTGCCAGCAGGCGACAGGGGGCGGGCAATCAGCCCCAGCATTTT. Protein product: CASRRQGAGNQPQHF.

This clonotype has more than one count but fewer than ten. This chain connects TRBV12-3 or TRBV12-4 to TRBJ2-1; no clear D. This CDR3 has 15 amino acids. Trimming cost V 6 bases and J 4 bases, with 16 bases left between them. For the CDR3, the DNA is TGTGCCAGCAGCCCGTCAGCGCGAGTGTACAATGAGCAGTTCTTC. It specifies CASSPSARVYNEQFF.

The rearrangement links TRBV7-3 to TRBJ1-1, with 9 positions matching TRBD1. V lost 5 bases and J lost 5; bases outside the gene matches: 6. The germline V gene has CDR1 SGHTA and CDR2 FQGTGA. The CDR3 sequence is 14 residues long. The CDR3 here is CASSTTGGRTEAFF. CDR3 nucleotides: TGTGCCAGCAGCACCACAGGGGGCAGAACTGAAGCTTTCTTT.

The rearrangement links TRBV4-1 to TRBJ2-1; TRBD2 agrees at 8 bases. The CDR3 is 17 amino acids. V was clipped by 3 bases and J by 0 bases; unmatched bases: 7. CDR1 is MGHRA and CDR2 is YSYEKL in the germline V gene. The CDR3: CASSQQMRGVSYNEQFF. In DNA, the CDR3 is TGCGCCAGCAGCCAGCAAATGCGGGGGGTCTCCTACAATGAGCAGTTCTTC.

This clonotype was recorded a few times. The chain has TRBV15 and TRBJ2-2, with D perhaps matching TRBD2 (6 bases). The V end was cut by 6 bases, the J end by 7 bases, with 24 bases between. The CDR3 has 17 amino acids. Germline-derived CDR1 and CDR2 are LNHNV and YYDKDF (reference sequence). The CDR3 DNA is TGTGCCACCAGGCGGGGTTCGGGAGCTCGTGTAGGCGGGGAGCTGTTTTTT. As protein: CATRRGSGARVGGELFF. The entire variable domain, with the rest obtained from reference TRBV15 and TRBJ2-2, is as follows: DAMVIQNPRYQVTQFGKPVTLSCSQTLNHNVMYWYQQKSSQAPKLLFHYYDKDFNNEADTPDNFQSRRPNTSFCFLDIRSPGLGDTAMYLCATRRGSGARVGGELFFGEGSRLTVL.

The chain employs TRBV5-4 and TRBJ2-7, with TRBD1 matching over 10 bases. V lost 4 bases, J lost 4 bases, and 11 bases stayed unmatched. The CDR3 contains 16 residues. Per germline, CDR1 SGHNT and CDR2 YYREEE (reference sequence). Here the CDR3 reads CASSPTGGTLGYEQYF. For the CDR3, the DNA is TGTGCCAGCAGCCCGACAGGGGGCACCCTCGGGTACGAGCAGTACTTC.